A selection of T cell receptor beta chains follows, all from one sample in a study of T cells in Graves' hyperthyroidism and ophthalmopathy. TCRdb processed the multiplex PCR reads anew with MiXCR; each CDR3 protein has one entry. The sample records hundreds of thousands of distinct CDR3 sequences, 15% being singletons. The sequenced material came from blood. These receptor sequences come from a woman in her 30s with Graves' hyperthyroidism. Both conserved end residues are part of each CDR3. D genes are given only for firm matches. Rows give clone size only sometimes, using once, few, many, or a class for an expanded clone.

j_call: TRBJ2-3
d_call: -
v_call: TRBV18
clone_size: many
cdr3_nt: TGTGCCAGCTCACCAGCAAAATTTGGGAGACACACAGATACGCAGTATTTT
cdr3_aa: CASSPAKFGRHTDTQYF

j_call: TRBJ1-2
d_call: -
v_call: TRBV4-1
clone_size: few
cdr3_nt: TGCGCCAGCAGCCAAGGGTTGATGGGCGGACTAAACTATGGCTACACCTTC
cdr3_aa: CASSQGLMGGLNYGYTF

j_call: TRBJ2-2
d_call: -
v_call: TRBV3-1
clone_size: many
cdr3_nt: TGTGCCAGCAGCCAGACTAGGAACACCGGGGAGCTGTTTTTT
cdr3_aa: CASSQTRNTGELFF

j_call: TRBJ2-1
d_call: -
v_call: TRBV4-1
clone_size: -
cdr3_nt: TGCGCCAGCAGCCAAGGTAGCGAGGGAAGGAGGGAGCAGTTCTTC
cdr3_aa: CASSQGSEGRREQFF

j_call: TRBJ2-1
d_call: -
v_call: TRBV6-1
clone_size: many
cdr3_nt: TGTGCCAGCACTGGGGCTAGCGATACGGGGAGCAATGAGCAGTTCTTC
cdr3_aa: CASTGASDTGSNEQFF

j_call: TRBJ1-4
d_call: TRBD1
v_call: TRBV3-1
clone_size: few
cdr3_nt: TGTGCCAGCAGCCAGTGGACAGGGGAAGGATCTGAAAAACTGTTTTTT
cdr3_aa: CASSQWTGEGSEKLFF

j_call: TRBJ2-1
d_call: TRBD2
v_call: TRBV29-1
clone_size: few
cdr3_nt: TGCAGCGTTGAAGATATGCTAGCGGGAGATAGAGATGAGCAGTTCTTC
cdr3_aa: CSVEDMLAGDRDEQFF

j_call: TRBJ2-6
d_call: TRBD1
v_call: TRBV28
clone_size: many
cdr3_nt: TGTGCCAGCAGCCTCCCCCGACAGGGCAGCTCTGGGGCCAACGTCCTGACTTTC
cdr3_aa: CASSLPRQGSSGANVLTF

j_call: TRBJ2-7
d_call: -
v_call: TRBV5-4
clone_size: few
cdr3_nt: TGTGCCAGCAGCTTGGTCAGTACCGAGCAGTACTTC
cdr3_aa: CASSLVSTEQYF

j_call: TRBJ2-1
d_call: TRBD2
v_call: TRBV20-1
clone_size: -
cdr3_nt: TGCAGTGCCGCGGGGGGGCGGGGGAATGAGCAGTTCTTC
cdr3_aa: CSAAGGRGNEQFF

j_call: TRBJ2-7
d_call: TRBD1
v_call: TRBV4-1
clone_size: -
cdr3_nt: TGCGCCAGCAGCCAACGCGCCGGGACAGGGGCCTACGAGCAGTACTTC
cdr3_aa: CASSQRAGTGAYEQYF

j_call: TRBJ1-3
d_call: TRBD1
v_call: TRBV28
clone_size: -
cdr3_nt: TGTGCCAGCGTGGACAGGGGGGGCGGAAACACCATATATTTT
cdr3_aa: CASVDRGGGNTIYF

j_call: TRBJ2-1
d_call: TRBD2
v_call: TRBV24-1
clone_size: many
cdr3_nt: TGTGCCACCCCTCTATCGGGCAGGACTAGTTTGAACAATGAGCAGTTCTTC
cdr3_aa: CATPLSGRTSLNNEQFF

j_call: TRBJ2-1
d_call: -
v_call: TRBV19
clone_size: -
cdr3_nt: TGTGCCAGTAGTATGTTAAGGGAGGCCCTGGAGCAGTTCTTC
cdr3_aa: CASSMLREALEQFF

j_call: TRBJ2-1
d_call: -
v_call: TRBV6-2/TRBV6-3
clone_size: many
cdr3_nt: TGTGCCAGCAGTTACGTCGGGAGCTCCTACAATGAGCAGTTCTTC
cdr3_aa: CASSYVGSSYNEQFF

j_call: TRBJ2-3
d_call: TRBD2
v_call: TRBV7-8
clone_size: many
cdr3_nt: TGTGCCAGCAGCTTATCCACTAGCGGGAGGGGCACAGATACGCAGTATTTT
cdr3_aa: CASSLSTSGRGTDTQYF

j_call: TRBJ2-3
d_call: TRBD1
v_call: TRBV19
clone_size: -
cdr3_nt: TGTGCCAGTAGTCCCGACATCTCCGGGACAGGGATGCCAGATACGCAGTATTTT
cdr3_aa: CASSPDISGTGMPDTQYF

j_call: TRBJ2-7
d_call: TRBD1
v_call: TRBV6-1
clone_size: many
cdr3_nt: TGTGCCAGCAGTTTCCGGGACAGGGGTTACGAGCAGTACTTC
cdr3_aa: CASSFRDRGYEQYF

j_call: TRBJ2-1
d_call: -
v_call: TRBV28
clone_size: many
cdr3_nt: TGTGCCAGCGGAACAGTCGGGTACGGGTACAATGAGCAGTTCTTC
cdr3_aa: CASGTVGYGYNEQFF

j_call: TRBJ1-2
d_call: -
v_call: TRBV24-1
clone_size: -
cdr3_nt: TGTGCCACCAGTGAATGGAACCCCGGGGGGGCGCCGGGAGACGACTACACCTTC
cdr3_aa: CATSEWNPGGAPGDDYTF

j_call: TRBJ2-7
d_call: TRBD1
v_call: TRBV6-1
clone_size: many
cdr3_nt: TGTGCCAGCAGTCTCGGGACAGAGGGCACCTACGAGCAGTACTTC
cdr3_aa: CASSLGTEGTYEQYF

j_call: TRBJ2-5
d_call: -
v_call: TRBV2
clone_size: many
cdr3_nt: TGTGCCAGCAGTGAAGGAAGGAACCCGGAGACCCAGTACTTC
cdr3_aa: CASSEGRNPETQYF

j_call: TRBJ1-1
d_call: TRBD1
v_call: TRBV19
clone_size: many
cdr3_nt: TGTGCCAGTCGGCGACAGGGCTTAAACACTGAAGCTTTCTTT
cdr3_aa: CASRRQGLNTEAFF

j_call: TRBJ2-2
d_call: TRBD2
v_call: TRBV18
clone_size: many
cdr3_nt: TGTGCCAGCTTCCCCATAGCGGGGCTTAACACCGGGGAGCTGTTTTTT
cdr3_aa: CASFPIAGLNTGELFF

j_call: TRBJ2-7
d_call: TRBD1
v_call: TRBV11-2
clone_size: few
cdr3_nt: TGTGCCAGCAGCTCGCGGGACAGGAATGCCGAGCAGTACTTC
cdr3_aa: CASSSRDRNAEQYF

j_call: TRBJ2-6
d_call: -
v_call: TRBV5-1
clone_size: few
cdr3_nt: TGCGCCAGCAGCGACCTCTCCGGGGCCAACGTCCTGACTTTC
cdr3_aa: CASSDLSGANVLTF

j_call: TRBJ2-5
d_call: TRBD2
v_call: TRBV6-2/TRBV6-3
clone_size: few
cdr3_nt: TGTGCCGGCAGTTACGCGGGAGGGCAATCGCAAGAGACCCAGTACTTC
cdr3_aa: CAGSYAGGQSQETQYF

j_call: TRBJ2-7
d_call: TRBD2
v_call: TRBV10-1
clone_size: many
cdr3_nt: TGCGCCAGCAGTGACTTTGGACTAGCGGGAGTAACGTACGAGCAGTACTTC
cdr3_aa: CASSDFGLAGVTYEQYF

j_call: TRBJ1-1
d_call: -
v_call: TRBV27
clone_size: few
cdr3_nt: TGTGCCAGCAGTTTAGTGGGCGATGAACAGGCTGAAGCTTTCTTT
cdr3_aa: CASSLVGDEQAEAFF

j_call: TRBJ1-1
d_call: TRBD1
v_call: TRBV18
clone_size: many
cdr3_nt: TGTGCCAGCCTAGGGACAGGGAACGCTGAAGCTTTCTTT
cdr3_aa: CASLGTGNAEAFF

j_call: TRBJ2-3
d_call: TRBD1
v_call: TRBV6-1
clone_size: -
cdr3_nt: TGTGCCAGCAGTTCCCGAGGGACAGGGATTGGCGCAGATACGCAGTATTTT
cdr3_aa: CASSSRGTGIGADTQYF

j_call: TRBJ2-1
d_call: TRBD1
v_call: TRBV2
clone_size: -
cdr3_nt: TGTGCCAGCAGTGAACCCGGGACAGAATACAATGAGCAGTTCTTC
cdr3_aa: CASSEPGTEYNEQFF

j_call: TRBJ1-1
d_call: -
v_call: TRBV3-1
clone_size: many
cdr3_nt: TGTGCCAGCAGCCTGGCCCCGAGCACTGAAGCTTTCTTT
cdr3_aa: CASSLAPSTEAFF

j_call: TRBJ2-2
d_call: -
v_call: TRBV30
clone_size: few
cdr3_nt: TGTGCCGGCCCCACAGGGACCGGGGAGCTGTTTTTT
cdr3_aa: CAGPTGTGELFF

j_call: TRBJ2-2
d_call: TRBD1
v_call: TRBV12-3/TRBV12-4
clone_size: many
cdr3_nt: TGTGCCAGCAGTTCCACCGGGACAGGGGTCCCCGGGGAGCTGTTTTTT
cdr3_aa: CASSSTGTGVPGELFF